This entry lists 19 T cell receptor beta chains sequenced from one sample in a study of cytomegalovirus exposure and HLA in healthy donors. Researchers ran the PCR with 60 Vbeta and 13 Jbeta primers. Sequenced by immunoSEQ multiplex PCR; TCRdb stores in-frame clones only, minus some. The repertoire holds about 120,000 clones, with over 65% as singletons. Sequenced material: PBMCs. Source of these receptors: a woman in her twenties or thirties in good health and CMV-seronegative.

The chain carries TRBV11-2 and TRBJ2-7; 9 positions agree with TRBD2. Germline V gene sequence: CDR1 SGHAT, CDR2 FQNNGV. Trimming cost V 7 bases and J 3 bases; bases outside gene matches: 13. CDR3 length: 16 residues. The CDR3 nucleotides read TGTGCCAGCACCAGCTTAAAGGGGCGGGGGGGCTACGAGCAGTACTTC. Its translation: CASTSLKGRGGYEQYF.

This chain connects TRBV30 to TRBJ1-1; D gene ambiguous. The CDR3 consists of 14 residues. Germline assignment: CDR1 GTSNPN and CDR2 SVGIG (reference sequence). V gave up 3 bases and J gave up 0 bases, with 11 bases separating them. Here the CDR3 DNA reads TGTGCCTGGAGCGGGGTCCTGATGAACACTGAAGCTTTCTTT. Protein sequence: CAWSGVLMNTEAFF.

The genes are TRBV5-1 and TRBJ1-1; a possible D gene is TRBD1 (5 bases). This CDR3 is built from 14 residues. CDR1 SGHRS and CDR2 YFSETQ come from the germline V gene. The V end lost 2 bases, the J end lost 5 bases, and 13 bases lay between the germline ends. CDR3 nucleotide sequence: TGCGCCAGCAGCTTCGGCGGGGGGGATACTGAAGCTTTCTTT. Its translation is CASSFGGGDTEAFF. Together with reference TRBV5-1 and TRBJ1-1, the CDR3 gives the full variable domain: KAGVTQTPRYLIKTRGQQVTLSCSPISGHRSVSWYQQTPGQGLQFLFEYFSETQRNKGNFPGRFSGRQFSNSRSEMNVSTLELGDSALYLCASSFGGGDTEAFFGQGTRLTVV.

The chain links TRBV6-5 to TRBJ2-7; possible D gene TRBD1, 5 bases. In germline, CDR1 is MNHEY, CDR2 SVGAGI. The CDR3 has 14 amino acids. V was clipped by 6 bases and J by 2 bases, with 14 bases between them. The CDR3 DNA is TGTGCCAGCAGCCTACGTGGGGCTACCTACGAGCAGTACTTC. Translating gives CASSLRGATYEQYF.

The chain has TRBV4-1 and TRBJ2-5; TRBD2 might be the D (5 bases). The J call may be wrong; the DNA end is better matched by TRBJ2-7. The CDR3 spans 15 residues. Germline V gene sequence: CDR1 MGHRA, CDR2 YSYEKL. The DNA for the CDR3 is TGCGCCAGCAGCCAAGTGGCGGGCCAGTCCTACGAGCAGTACTTC. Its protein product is CASSQVAGQSYEQYF.

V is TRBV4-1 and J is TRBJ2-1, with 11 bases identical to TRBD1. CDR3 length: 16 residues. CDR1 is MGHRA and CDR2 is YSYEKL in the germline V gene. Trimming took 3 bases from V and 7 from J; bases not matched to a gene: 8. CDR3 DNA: TGCGCCAGCAGCCATCCCGGGACAGGGGGTTGGAATGAGCAGTTCTTC. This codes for CASSHPGTGGWNEQFF.

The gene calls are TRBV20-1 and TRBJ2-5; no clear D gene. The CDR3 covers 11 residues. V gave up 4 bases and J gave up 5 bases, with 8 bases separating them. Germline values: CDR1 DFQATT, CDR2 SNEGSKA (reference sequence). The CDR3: CSAIRSETQYF. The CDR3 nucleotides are TGCAGTGCTATTCGTAGCGAGACCCAGTACTTC.

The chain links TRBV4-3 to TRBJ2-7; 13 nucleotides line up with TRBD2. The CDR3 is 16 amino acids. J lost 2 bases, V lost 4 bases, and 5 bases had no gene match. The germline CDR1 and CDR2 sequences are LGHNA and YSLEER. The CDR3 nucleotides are TGCGCCAGCAGCCCCGGACTAGCGGGAGATGCCTACGAGCAGTACTTC. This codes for CASSPGLAGDAYEQYF.

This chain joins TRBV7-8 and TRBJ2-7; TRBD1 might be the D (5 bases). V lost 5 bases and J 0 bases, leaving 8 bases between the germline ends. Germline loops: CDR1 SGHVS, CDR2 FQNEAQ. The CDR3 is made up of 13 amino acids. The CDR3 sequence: CASSADSSYEQYF. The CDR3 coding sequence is TGTGCCAGCAGCGCCGACAGCTCCTACGAGCAGTACTTC.

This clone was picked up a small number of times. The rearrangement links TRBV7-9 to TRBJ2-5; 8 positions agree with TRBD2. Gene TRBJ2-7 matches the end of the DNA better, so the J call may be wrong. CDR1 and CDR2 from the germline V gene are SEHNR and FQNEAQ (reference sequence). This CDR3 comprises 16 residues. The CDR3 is CASSLTRGLASYEQYF. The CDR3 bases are TGTGCCAGCAGCTTAACCCGAGGACTAGCCTCCTACGAGCAGTACTTC.

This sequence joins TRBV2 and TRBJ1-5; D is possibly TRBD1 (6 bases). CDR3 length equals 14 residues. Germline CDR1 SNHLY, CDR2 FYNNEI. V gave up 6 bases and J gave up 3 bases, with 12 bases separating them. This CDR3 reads CASRLTGSNQPQHF. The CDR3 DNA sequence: TGTGCCAGCAGGTTAACAGGGTCCAATCAGCCCCAGCATTTT.

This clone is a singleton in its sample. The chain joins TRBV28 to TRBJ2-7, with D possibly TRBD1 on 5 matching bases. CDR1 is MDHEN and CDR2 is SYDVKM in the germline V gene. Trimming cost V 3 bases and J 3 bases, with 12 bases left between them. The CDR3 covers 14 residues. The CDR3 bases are TGTGCCAGCAGTTTCTGGACACGGAGCTACGAGCAGTACTTC. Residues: CASSFWTRSYEQYF.

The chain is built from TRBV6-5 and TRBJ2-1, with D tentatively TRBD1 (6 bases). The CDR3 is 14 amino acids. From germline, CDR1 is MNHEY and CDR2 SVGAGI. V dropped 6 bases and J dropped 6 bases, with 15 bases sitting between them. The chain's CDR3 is CASSPGVGINEQFF. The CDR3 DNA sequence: TGTGCCAGCAGCCCAGGGGTGGGCATCAATGAGCAGTTCTTC.

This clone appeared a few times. CDR3 sequence (DNA): TGCAGCGGCGACAGGGGTGGGGATACGCAGTATTTT. Translation gives CSGDRGGDTQYF. The chain has TRBV29-1 and TRBJ2-3; 8 bases line up with TRBD1. J was trimmed by 6 bases and V by 7 bases; bases with no gene match: 6. The CDR3 runs to 12 residues. Germline CDR1 is SQVTM and CDR2 is ANQGSEA.

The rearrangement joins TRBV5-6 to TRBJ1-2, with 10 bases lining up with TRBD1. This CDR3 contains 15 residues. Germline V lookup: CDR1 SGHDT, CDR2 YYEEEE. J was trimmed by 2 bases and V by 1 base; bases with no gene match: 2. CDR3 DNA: TGTGCCAGCAGCTTGTGGGACAGGGGAAACTATGGCTACACCTTC. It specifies CASSLWDRGNYGYTF.

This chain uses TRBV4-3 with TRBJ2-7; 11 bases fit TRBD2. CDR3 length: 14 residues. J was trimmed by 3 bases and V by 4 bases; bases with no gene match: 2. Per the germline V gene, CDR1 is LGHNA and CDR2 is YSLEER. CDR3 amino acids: CASSPTSGNYEQYF. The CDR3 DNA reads TGCGCCAGCAGCCCGACTAGCGGGAACTACGAGCAGTACTTC.

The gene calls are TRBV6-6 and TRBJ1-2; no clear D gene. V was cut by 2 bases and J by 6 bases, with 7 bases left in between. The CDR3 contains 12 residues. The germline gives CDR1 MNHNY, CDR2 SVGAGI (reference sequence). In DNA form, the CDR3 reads TGTGCCAGCAGTTACCCCGGGGATGGCTACACCTTC. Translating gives CASSYPGDGYTF.

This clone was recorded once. As DNA, the CDR3 is TGTGCCAGCAGCTTAGCGACGGGTTATGAGCAGTTCTTC. This gives the protein CASSLATGYEQFF. The chain employs TRBV7-2 and TRBJ2-1; D uncertain. Trimming removed 0 bases from V and 8 bases from J, with 8 bases in between. This CDR3 comprises 13 residues. The V gene's germline CDR1 is SGHTA and CDR2 FQGNSA.

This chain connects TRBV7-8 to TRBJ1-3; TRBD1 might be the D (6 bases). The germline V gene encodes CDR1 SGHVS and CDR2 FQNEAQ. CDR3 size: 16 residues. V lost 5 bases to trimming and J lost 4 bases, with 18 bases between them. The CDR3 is CASSPRTGQGGNTIYF. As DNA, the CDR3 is TGTGCCAGCAGCCCTAGGACTGGGCAGGGGGGAAACACCATATATTTT.